A selection of T cell receptor beta chains follows, all from one sample in a study of blood T cell repertoires in COVID-19. The table came from immunoSEQ multiplex PCR; TCRdb's copy has only in-frame clones and leaves some out. The sample includes just over 650,000 clones, 70% to 90% of them seen just once. The specimen was peripheral blood. Receptors originate from a woman between 18 and 30 years old with acute or convalescent COVID-19. The CDR3 runs from the conserved cysteine through the conserved F or W. Fields, in order: V gene, D gene, J gene, CDR3 protein, CDR3 DNA. The D gene is left open where the match is weak.

>TRBV11-2|TRBD1|TRBJ1-1
CASSLVPTGLRNTEAFF
TGTGCCAGCAGCTTAGTCCCGACAGGGCTCAGGAACACTGAAGCTTTCTTT
>TRBV2|.|TRBJ1-2
CASGAPRTVNYGYTF
TGTGCCAGCGGCGCTCCAAGGACAGTCAACTATGGCTACACCTTC
>TRBV27|TRBD1|TRBJ2-2
CASSLQGTGELFF
TGTGCCAGCAGTCTACAGGGGACCGGGGAGCTGTTTTTT
>TRBV6-2/TRBV6-3|.|TRBJ1-1
CASSYSEITEAFF
TGTGCCAGCAGTTACTCAGAGATCACTGAAGCTTTCTTT
>TRBV6-2/TRBV6-3|.|TRBJ2-2
CASSYNGAGVTGELFF
TGTGCCAGCAGTTATAATGGGGCAGGGGTCACCGGGGAGCTGTTTTTT
>TRBV5-1|TRBD2|TRBJ2-2
CASSLVAGVRTGELFF
TGCGCCAGCAGCTTGGTAGCGGGGGTACGCACCGGGGAGCTGTTTTTT
>TRBV30|TRBD1|TRBJ1-1
CAWSLGTGTEAFF
TGTGCCTGGAGTCTAGGGACAGGAACTGAAGCTTTCTTT
>TRBV6-4|TRBD2|TRBJ2-3
CASSDSAGGSTDTQYF
TGTGCCAGCAGTGACTCGGCGGGGGGAAGCACAGATACGCAGTATTTT
>TRBV2|.|TRBJ2-2
CASSRLGAGAGELFF
TGTGCCAGCAGCCGATTGGGGGCAGGGGCCGGGGAGCTGTTTTTT
>TRBV2|TRBD1|TRBJ2-7
CASSRQGYEQYF
TGTGCCAGCAGTAGACAGGGCTACGAGCAGTACTTC
>TRBV10-1|.|TRBJ1-4
CASIGDMIAGSGVEKLFF
TGCGCCAGCATAGGGGACATGATCGCGGGGAGCGGGGTTGAAAAACTGTTTTTT
>TRBV27|.|TRBJ1-2
CASSFLTGGYGYTF
TGTGCCAGCAGTTTCTTGACAGGCGGGTATGGCTACACCTTC
>TRBV7-8|TRBD1|TRBJ2-4
CASSLTRDRKNIQYF
TGTGCCAGCAGCTTAACCCGGGACAGGAAAAACATTCAGTACTTC
>TRBV27|TRBD1|TRBJ1-2
CASSPTGGNYGYTF
TGTGCCAGCAGTCCGACAGGGGGTAACTATGGCTACACCTTC
>TRBV6-4|.|TRBJ2-1
CASSEQVRSSQFF
TGTGCCAGCAGTGAACAGGTCCGGTCCTCGCAGTTCTTC
>TRBV6-2/TRBV6-3|.|TRBJ1-1
CASSGQGKAEAFF
TGTGCCAGCAGTGGCCAGGGGAAGGCTGAAGCTTTCTTT
>TRBV5-1|TRBD2|TRBJ2-7
CASSFTSAVYEQYF
TGCGCCAGCAGCTTTACTAGCGCCGTTTACGAGCAGTACTTC
>TRBV5-4|.|TRBJ1-1
CASSLAGYNTEAFF
TGTGCCAGCAGCTTGGCAGGTTATAACACTGAAGCTTTCTTT
>TRBV28|TRBD1|TRBJ1-4
CASSLRIGRGNEKLFF
TGTGCCAGCAGTTTAAGAATCGGCAGGGGGAATGAAAAACTGTTTTTT
>TRBV28|.|TRBJ1-4
CASSLPGGEKLFF
TGTGCCAGCAGTCTCCCCGGGGGGGAAAAACTGTTTTTT
>TRBV5-1|TRBD1|TRBJ2-7
CASSLVARQGIYEQYF
TGCGCCAGCAGCTTGGTCGCGAGACAGGGGATCTACGAGCAGTACTTC
>TRBV27|.|TRBJ1-5
CASSRQDNQPQHF
TGTGCCAGCAGCAGACAGGACAATCAGCCCCAGCATTTT
>TRBV5-4|.|TRBJ1-1
CASSFWQNEAFF
TGTGCCAGCAGCTTTTGGCAGAATGAAGCTTTCTTT